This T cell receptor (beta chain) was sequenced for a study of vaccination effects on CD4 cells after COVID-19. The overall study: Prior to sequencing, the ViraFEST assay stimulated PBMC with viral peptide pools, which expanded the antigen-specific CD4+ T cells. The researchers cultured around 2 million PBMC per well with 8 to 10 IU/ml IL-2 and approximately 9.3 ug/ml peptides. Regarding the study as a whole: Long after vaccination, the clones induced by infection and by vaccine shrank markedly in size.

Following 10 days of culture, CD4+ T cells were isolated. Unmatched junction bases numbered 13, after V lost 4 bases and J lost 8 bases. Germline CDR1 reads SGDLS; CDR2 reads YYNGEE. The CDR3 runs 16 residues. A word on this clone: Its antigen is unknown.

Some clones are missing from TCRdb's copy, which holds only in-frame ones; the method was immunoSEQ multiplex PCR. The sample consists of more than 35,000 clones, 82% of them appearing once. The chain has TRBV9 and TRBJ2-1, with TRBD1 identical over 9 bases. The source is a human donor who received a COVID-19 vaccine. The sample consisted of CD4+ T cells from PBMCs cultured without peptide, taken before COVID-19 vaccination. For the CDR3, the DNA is TGTGCCAGCAGCCCCCTCGTACAGGGGGCGAGGGATGAGCAGTTCTTC. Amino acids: CASSPLVQGARDEQFF. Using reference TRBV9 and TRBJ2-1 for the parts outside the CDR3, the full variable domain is DSGVTQTPKHLITATGQRVTLRCSPRSGDLSVYWYQQSLDQGLQFLIQYYNGEERAKGNILERFSAQQFPDLHSELNLSSLELGDSALYFCASSPLVQGARDEQFFGPGTRLTVL.